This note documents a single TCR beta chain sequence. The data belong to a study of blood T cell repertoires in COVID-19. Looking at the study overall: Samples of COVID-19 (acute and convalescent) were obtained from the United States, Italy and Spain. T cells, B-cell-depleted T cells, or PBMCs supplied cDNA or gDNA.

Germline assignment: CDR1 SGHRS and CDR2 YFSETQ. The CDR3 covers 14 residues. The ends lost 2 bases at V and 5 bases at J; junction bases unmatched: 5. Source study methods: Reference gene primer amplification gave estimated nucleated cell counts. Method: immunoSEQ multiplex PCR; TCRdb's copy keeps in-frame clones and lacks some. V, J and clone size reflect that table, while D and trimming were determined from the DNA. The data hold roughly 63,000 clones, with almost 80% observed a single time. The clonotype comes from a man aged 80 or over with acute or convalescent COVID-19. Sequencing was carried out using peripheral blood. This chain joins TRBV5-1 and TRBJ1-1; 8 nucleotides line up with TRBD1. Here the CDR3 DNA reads TGCGCCAGCAGCTTCTCAGGGGGCATGACTGAAGCTTTCTTT. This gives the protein CASSFSGGMTEAFF.